The T cell receptor beta chain described here comes from a study of long-term antiretroviral therapy in people with HIV. Study outcomes and limitations: It was observed that HIV repertoires exhibited narrower CDR3 length ranges than controls. Although diversity increased after ART, it remained lower than in transplant donor controls.

The assay, immunoSEQ v3.0, was run at survey level. Only in-frame clones appear in the TCRdb table, and some are missing; sequencing was by immunoSEQ multiplex PCR. The table lists roughly 5,600 clones, roughly 73% of them singletons. Comment on this clone: Its target is not known.

All donors provided no fewer than one pre-ART and no fewer than two post-ART PBMC samples. V lost 0 bases and J 0 bases, leaving 9 bases between the germline ends. Germline-derived CDR1 and CDR2 are PRHDT and FYEKMQ (reference sequence). The CDR3 is 15 residues long. The sequence was obtained from a man in his forties with HIV. The sample consisted of unsorted PBMCs, taken 1.8 years before starting antiretroviral therapy. This chain connects TRBV13 to TRBJ2-7; no reliable D call. The CDR3 coding sequence is TGTGCCAGCAGCTTAGGCGGGCTTAGCTCCTACGAGCAGTACTTC. This encodes CASSLGGLSSYEQYF.